The 8 T cell receptor beta chains listed next were all sequenced from one sample in a study of control samples from healthy donors and cancer patients. Assay: immunoSEQ multiplex PCR; the TCRdb copy retains only in-frame clones and omits some. The sample has around 180,000 clones, about 90% seen once. The material sequenced was blood. These receptors all come from a woman aged 25 to 39 in good health.

The chain joins TRBV3-1 (or the pseudogene TRBV3-2) to TRBJ2-1; 12 bases line up with TRBD2. The CDR3 contains 17 residues. V lost 1 base to trimming and J lost 4 bases; unmatched junction nucleotides: 5. Germline V gene lookup returns CDR1 LGHDT and CDR2 YNNKEL (reference sequence). CDR3 amino acids: CASSQVSSGGAYNEQFF. The CDR3 nucleotides are TGTGCCAGCAGCCAAGTTTCTAGCGGGGGGGCTTACAATGAGCAGTTCTTC.

V gene TRBV3-1 (or the pseudogene TRBV3-2) combines with J gene TRBJ2-5; possible D gene TRBD1, 6 bases. Germline V gene lookup returns CDR1 LGHDT and CDR2 YNNKEL (reference sequence). The CDR3 contains 13 residues. The V end was cut by 4 bases, the J end by 5 bases, with 11 bases between. The CDR3: CASSLQGRETQYF. CDR3 DNA: TGTGCCAGCAGCCTGCAGGGGCGGGAGACCCAGTACTTC.

The genes are TRBV4-1 and TRBJ2-1; D is ambiguous. CDR3 size: 14 residues. The germline V gene has CDR1 MGHRA and CDR2 YSYEKL. Trimming removed 0 bases from V and 6 bases from J, with 9 bases in between. The CDR3: CASSQEWSSNEQFF. Here the CDR3 DNA reads TGCGCCAGCAGCCAAGAATGGAGTAGCAATGAGCAGTTCTTC.

The V and J genes are TRBV27 and TRBJ2-1, with a weak D call TRBD2 (6 bases). V dropped 8 bases and J dropped 0 bases, with 14 bases sitting between them. Germline CDR1 MNHEY, CDR2 SMNVEV (reference sequence). CDR3 length: 15 amino acids. This CDR3 reads CASCLDGGSYNEQFF. The CDR3 DNA is TGTGCCAGCTGCCTCGACGGGGGCTCCTACAATGAGCAGTTCTTC.

This clone was detected once. The genes are TRBV28 and TRBJ2-3; 14 bases map to TRBD2. The germline CDR1 and CDR2 sequences are MDHEN and SYDVKM. This CDR3 contains 17 residues. Losses at the gene ends were 7 bases for V and 8 bases for J; bases not matched to a gene: 14. The CDR3 loop reads CASKTVGTSGRSGTQYF. The CDR3 region has the DNA TGTGCCAGCAAAACAGTTGGGACTAGCGGGAGAAGTGGTACGCAGTATTTT.

The chain employs TRBV28 and TRBJ2-7; no firm D call. The length of the CDR3 is 14 residues. V lost 9 bases to trimming and J lost 1 base, with 16 bases between them. Germline lookup yields CDR1 MDHEN and CDR2 SYDVKM. The CDR3 region has the DNA TGTGCCAGTATATCCGGAGACGTTTCCTACGAGCAGTACTTC. Protein sequence: CASISGDVSYEQYF.

CDR3 sequence reads: CASSSGQADNQPQHF. CDR3 in DNA: TGTGCCAGCAGCTCCGGACAGGCTGACAATCAGCCCCAGCATTTT. The V gene is TRBV11-2, the J gene TRBJ1-5; 7 bases line up with TRBD1. The CDR3 is 15 residues long. Germline CDR1 is SGHAT and CDR2 is FQNNGV. With 4 bases clipped from V and 3 bases from J, the junction kept 6 bases outside the gene matches.

The chain joins TRBV9 to TRBJ1-2; maybe TRBD1 (5 bases). Germline V gene data show CDR1 as SGDLS and CDR2 as YYNGEE. V was clipped by 10 bases and J by 2 bases, with 12 bases between them. The CDR3 has 12 residues. CDR3 in amino acids: CAGQRGNYGYTF. CDR3 DNA: TGTGCCGGTCAACGGGGGAACTATGGCTACACCTTC.